Listed below are T cell receptor beta chains from one sample, sequenced in a study of cytomegalovirus exposure and HLA in healthy donors. Repertoires were generated with immunoSEQ multiplex PCR, while TCRdb's copy carries only in-frame clones and drops some. The sample lists approximately 88,000 clones; 76% were seen once. Sequencing input: PBMCs. The receptors were sampled from a man aged 25 to 40 in good health and CMV-seropositive. CDR3s leave out the opening cysteine and the closing phenylalanine or tryptophan. Each record gives: J gene, V gene, CDR3 protein.

TRBJ1-1 TRBV4-1 ASSQVGAGRMNTEAF
TRBJ2-1 TRBV30 AWRRGSVGEQF
TRBJ2-7 TRBV13 ASSPIRQGAYEQY
TRBJ1-4 TRBV7-9 ASSYGAHHEKLF
TRBJ2-5 TRBV5-4 ASSSWGVQETQY
TRBJ1-5 TRBV25-1 ASSEEGGLGQPQH
TRBJ1-2 TRBV2 ASSRQRDRAIGYT
TRBJ1-1 TRBV29-1 SVGGTDSMNTEAF
TRBJ2-5 TRBV5-1 ASSGLPPDRVAGETQY
TRBJ1-5 TRBV30 AWSVQGHQPQH
TRBJ1-1 TRBV7-9 ASGAGDTEAF
TRBJ2-1 TRBV10-1 ASSRTSGSVIEQF
TRBJ2-1 TRBV23-1 ASKGLAETNPDYNEQF
TRBJ1-2 TRBV7-9 ASTLTRDGYT
TRBJ2-3 TRBV2 ASKRQGNKADTQY
TRBJ1-5 TRBV29-1 SGRDSQARGNQPQH
TRBJ2-7 TRBV7-9 SSSLGHSYEQY
TRBJ1-1 TRBV18 ASSSDRSGTEAF
TRBJ2-5 TRBV19 ASSMVLGQLQEWY
TRBJ1-1 TRBV5-6 ASSVGQGRNMNTEAF
TRBJ2-1 TRBV15 ATSRGLAGVDNEQF
TRBJ1-1 TRBV18 ASSLKPPGGSTEAF
TRBJ1-1 TRBV4-1 ASSQAVNTEAF
TRBJ1-6 TRBV25-1 ASSSRAYNSPLH
TRBJ2-2 TRBV19 ASILRAGGRNTGELF
TRBJ1-2 TRBV4-1 ASSQEGQEINYGYT
TRBJ1-2 TRBV20-1 SAGQGGGYT
TRBJ1-2 TRBV5-1 ASSPISSDSSEGYT
TRBJ1-1 TRBV2 ASRPDRMAEAF
TRBJ1-3 TRBV9 ASSVGQHGNTIY
TRBJ2-3 TRBV27 ASSLREDITDTQY
TRBJ1-1 TRBV13 ASSLRWTEAF
TRBJ2-7 TRBV27 ASSFGLAAHEQY
TRBJ2-2 TRBV5-6 ASSLGQGVNTGELF
TRBJ2-2 TRBV5-1 ASSLGAFTGELF
TRBJ1-1 TRBV19 ASSSRQGRNTEAF
TRBJ1-2 TRBV5-6 ASRRQGTDGYT
TRBJ1-2 TRBV18 ASSPSGQGLYGYT
TRBJ2-3 TRBV7-3 ASSAQPTDTQY
TRBJ2-5 TRBV2 ASSENRGSQETQY
TRBJ1-1 TRBV18 ASSPRGDRSEAF
TRBJ1-5 TRBV7-9 ASSLADSVNQPQH
TRBJ2-7 TRBV15 ATSRDRGTLSYEQY
TRBJ2-7 TRBV5-6 ASSSGTSGYEQY
TRBJ2-3 TRBV6-4 ASSDSSSGGVSDTQY